Sequencing of this TCR beta chain was carried out in a study of blood T cell repertoires in COVID-19. On the study more broadly: Material from acute and convalescent COVID-19 was sourced from the United States, Italy and Spain. PBMCs, B-cell-depleted T cells, or T cells provided the cDNA or gDNA that made up the material.

Original handling: Amplification of reference gene primers provided the estimated nucleated cell counts. The repertoire was sequenced with immunoSEQ multiplex PCR; TCRdb's copy has only in-frame clones and lacks some. The V and J calls and clone size come from that table; D and trimming were worked out from the DNA. The sample contains around 250,000 clones, 65% to 85% of which appear only once. This TCR was sampled from a woman aged 40 to 55 who had recovered from COVID-19. The sequenced sample was peripheral blood.

The CDR3 region is CASSYSAGLLNTEAFF. The CDR3 region has the DNA TGTGCCAGCAGTTACTCGGCAGGGCTATTGAACACTGAAGCTTTCTTT. The chain has TRBV6-5 and TRBJ1-1; weak D call: TRBD1 (5 bases). Germline-derived CDR1 and CDR2 are MNHEY and SVGAGI. Trimming pared 0 bases from V and 0 bases from J, leaving 11 bases between. The CDR3 consists of 16 residues.